Listed here is a single T cell receptor (beta chain). The data were obtained in a study of Graves' ophthalmopathy and Graves' hyperthyroidism. V dropped 6 bases and J dropped 3; count of bases not matched to a gene: 11. The length of the CDR3 is 16 residues. The germline V gene has CDR1 SNHLY and CDR2 FYNNEI. RNA served as the template for amplifying TCR beta CDR3 regions. An initial RT-PCR round employing HTBI primers preceded a second-round multiplex PCR. TCRdb independently ran MiXCR on the multiplex PCR reads; one entry per CDR3 protein. The table includes 1 million to 1.3 million distinct CDR3 sequences, about 36% detected once.

This clonotype was obtained from an adult man with Graves' hyperthyroidism. This sequence joins TRBV2 and TRBJ2-5, with TRBD2 matching over 9 bases. The material sequenced was peripheral blood or thyroid tissue (not recorded which). CDR3 residues: CASSYGALAGKETQYF. The CDR3 DNA is TGTGCCAGCAGCTATGGAGCTCTAGCGGGGAAAGAGACCCAGTACTTC.